The present entry profiles one T cell receptor (beta chain) with its context. Antigen unknown. A second PCR, run for 7 to 11 cycles, used a sample-barcoded 5' primer plus a J-beta primer mix. TCRdb recomputed calls from the 5' RACE reads with MiXCR, one row per CDR3 protein. The repertoire holds hundreds of thousands of distinct CDR3 sequences, with about 27% as singletons. This sample was included in a study of blood T cells in healthy people across ages. General observations from the study: Age advanced and TCR beta diversity per million T cells fell, roughly linearly.

The CDR3 is 11 amino acids. V lost 6 bases and J lost 6, with 8 bases in between. Germline values: CDR1 SGHDN, CDR2 FVKESK. These data were likewise used in another study, on T cells of mothers and their children. From that second work: The output of TCR recombination is shaped by thymic selection similarly in related and unrelated pairs. Unrelated mother-child pairs always had slightly, but never significantly, lower normalized overlap than related pairs.

The clonotype originates from a boy aged 2 to 10 in good health. V usage is TRBV14 and J usage is TRBJ1-2; D is undetermined. Sequencing was carried out using blood. The CDR3 loop is CASSNSHGYTF. CDR3 in DNA: TGTGCCAGCAGTAACAGCCATGGCTACACCTTC.